The rows below give T cell receptor beta chains drawn from one sample of a study of STAT3 mutations in large granular lymphocyte leukemia. The method was immunoSEQ multiplex PCR; TCRdb's version includes in-frame clones alone and lacks a portion of them. The sample records around 13,000 clones, 90% being singletons. The material sequenced was peripheral blood mononuclear cells. All receptors derive from a man aged 35 to 55 with T-cell large granular lymphocyte leukemia. Some clones in this sample may be carry-over from other donors' samples. Each CDR3 is given with its conserved first and last residue. Each record gives: clone size, V gene, J gene, D gene, CDR3 protein, CDR3 DNA. The D gene is left open where the match is weak. The size of a clone is reported for some rows only, either as once, few or many, or as a class for expanded clones.

NA,TRBV5-1,TRBJ2-2,TRBD2,CASSLSLAGGLPNTGELFF,TGCGCCAGCAGCTTGAGTCTAGCGGGGGGCCTACCCAACACCGGGGAGCTGTTTTTT
NA,TRBV6-5,TRBJ2-7,NA,CASSYSAAANEQYF,TGTGCCAGCAGTTACTCGGCGGCAGCGAACGAGCAGTACTTC
NA,TRBV27,TRBJ1-2,NA,CASSFSALYGYTF,TGTGCCAGCAGTTTTAGCGCGCTCTATGGCTACACCTTC
NA,TRBV5-4,TRBJ1-6,TRBD1,CASSLGQGHNSPLHF,TGTGCCAGCAGCTTGGGACAGGGGCATAATTCACCCCTCCACTTT
NA,TRBV4-2,TRBJ1-6,NA,CASSQDSTRDSPLHF,TGTGCCAGCAGCCAAGACAGCACCAGGGATTCACCCCTCCACTTT
NA,TRBV7-2,TRBJ1-6,NA,CASSSGLDPLHF,TGTGCCAGCAGTTCAGGGTTAGACCCCCTCCACTTT
NA,TRBV5-4,TRBJ2-3,NA,CASSLKGDQINPNTQYF,TGTGCCAGCAGCCTCAAAGGGGACCAAATTAACCCGAATACGCAGTATTTT
NA,TRBV7-9,TRBJ1-2,TRBD1,CASSPSNDRGKGYTF,TGTGCCAGCAGCCCCTCCAACGACAGGGGAAAAGGCTACACCTTC
once,TRBV27,TRBJ1-1,NA,CASSLGTYSSTEAFF,TGTGCCAGCAGTTTAGGTACATATAGTAGCACTGAAGCTTTCTTT
once,TRBV5-6,TRBJ2-1,TRBD2,CASSRGLASHEQFF,TGTGCCAGCAGCCGGGGACTAGCGAGTCATGAGCAGTTCTTC
NA,TRBV30,TRBJ1-5,NA,CAWGPGLNQPQHF,TGTGCCTGGGGCCCGGGCCTCAATCAGCCCCAGCATTTT
NA,TRBV7-9,TRBJ1-4,NA,CASSETSATNEKLFF,TGTGCCAGCAGCGAGACATCAGCAACTAATGAAAAACTGTTTTTT
NA,TRBV5-1,TRBJ2-7,NA,CASSLQVWGQPTSYEQYF,TGCGCCAGCAGCTTGCAGGTTTGGGGGCAGCCAACCTCCTACGAGCAGTACTTC
NA,TRBV6-5,TRBJ1-6,NA,CASSRTAFNSPLHF,TGTGCCAGCAGCAGGACAGCCTTTAATTCACCCCTCCACTTT
NA,TRBV18,TRBJ1-5,NA,CASSPFGRDTTQPQHF,TGTGCCAGCTCACCATTTGGCAGGGACACTACTCAGCCCCAGCATTTT
NA,TRBV29-1,TRBJ1-1,NA,CSVVRHAEAFF,TGCAGCGTTGTGAGACACGCAGAAGCTTTCTTT
NA,TRBV30,TRBJ2-5,NA,CAWSVRWETQYF,TGTGCCTGGAGTGTAAGGTGGGAGACCCAGTACTTC
NA,TRBV29-1,TRBJ2-1,TRBD2,CSVEGLAGGGQFF,TGCAGCGTTGAGGGACTAGCGGGGGGAGGGCAGTTCTTC
NA,TRBV5-1,TRBJ2-3,NA,CASSSEDTQYF,TGCGCCAGCAGCTCAGAGGATACGCAGTATTTT
NA,TRBV30,TRBJ1-4,NA,CAWSVSGRVGKLFF,TGTGCCTGGAGTGTATCGGGGAGGGTCGGAAAACTGTTTTTT
NA,TRBV6-1,TRBJ1-5,NA,CASSDGNQPQHF,TGTGCCAGCAGTGATGGGAATCAGCCCCAGCATTTT
NA,TRBV28,TRBJ2-5,TRBD1,CASSLRQGMGGRETQYF,TGTGCCAGCAGTTTAAGACAGGGAATGGGTGGCCGAGAGACCCAGTACTTC
NA,TRBV6-6,TRBJ1-3,TRBD1,CASSRQGAGGNTIYF,TGTGCCAGCAGTCGACAGGGGGCAGGCGGAAACACCATATATTTT
NA,TRBV30,TRBJ1-1,NA,CACHRELNTEAFF,TGTGCCTGCCATCGTGAGCTGAACACTGAAGCTTTCTTT
NA,TRBV13,TRBJ1-5,TRBD1,CASSLRQGAVFNQPQHF,TGTGCCAGCAGCCTCCGACAGGGGGCCGTCTTCAATCAGCCCCAGCATTTT
NA,TRBV5-4,TRBJ1-3,NA,CASSFGGPFSGNTIYF,TGTGCCAGCAGCTTCGGGGGGCCCTTCTCTGGAAACACCATATATTTT
NA,TRBV5-1,TRBJ2-7,NA,CASGPRDTYEQYF,TGCGCCAGCGGTCCACGGGACACTTACGAGCAGTACTTC
NA,TRBV4-1,TRBJ1-2,NA,CASSQDPGGGYTF,TGCGCCAGCAGCCAAGATCCGGGGGGTGGCTACACCTTC
once,TRBV5-8,TRBJ1-2,TRBD1,CASSRDRERNTF,TGTGCCAGCAGCCGTGACAGGGAAAGAAACACCTTC
NA,TRBV7-2,TRBJ2-2,NA,CASSTINTGELFF,TGTGCCAGCAGCACCATCAACACCGGGGAGCTGTTTTTT
NA,TRBV7-2,TRBJ1-2,NA,CASSFFGSGYTF,TGTGCCAGCAGCTTCTTTGGTAGTGGCTACACCTTC
NA,TRBV7-2,TRBJ1-2,NA,CASSRGQPTNYGYTF,TGTGCCAGCTCCCGGGGGCAGCCGACTAACTATGGCTACACCTTC